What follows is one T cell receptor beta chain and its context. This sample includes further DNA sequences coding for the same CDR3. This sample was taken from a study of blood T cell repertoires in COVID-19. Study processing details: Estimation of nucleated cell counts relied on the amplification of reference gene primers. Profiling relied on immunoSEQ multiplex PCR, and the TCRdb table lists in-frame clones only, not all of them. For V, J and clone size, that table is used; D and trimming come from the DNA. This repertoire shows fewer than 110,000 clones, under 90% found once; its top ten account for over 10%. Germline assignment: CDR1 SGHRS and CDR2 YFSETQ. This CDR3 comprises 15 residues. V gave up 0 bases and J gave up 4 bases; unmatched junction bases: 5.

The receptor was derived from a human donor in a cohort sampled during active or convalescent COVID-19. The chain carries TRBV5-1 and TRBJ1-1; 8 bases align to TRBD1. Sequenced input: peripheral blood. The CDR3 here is CASSLGQGASTEAFF. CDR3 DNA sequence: TGCGCCAGCAGCTTGGGGCAGGGGGCGAGCACTGAAGCTTTCTTT.